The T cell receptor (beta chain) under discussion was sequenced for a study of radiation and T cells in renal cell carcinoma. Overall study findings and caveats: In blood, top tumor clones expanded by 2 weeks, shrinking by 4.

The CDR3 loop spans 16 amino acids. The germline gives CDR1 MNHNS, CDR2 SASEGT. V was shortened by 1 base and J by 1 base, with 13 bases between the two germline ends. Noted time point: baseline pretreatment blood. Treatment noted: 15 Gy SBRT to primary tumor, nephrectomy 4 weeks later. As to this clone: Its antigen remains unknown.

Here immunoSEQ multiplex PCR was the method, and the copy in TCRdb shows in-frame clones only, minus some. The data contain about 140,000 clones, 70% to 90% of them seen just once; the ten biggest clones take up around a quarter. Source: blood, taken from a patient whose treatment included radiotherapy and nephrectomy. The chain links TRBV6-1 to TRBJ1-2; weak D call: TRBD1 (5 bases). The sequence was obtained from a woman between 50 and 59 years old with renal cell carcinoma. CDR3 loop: CASSEGVRTLNYGYTF. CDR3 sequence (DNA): TGTGCCAGCAGTGAAGGAGTACGGACACTTAACTATGGCTACACCTTC.